This section outlines one TCR beta chain sequence together with its context. Its antigen is not identified. Data came from immunoSEQ multiplex PCR; TCRdb stores just in-frame clones and leaves some out. The table includes roughly 75,000 clones, around 80% detected once. The record originates from a study of OX40 agonist ivuxolimab in advanced cancers. Study overall: With ivuxolimab, an agonistic anti-OX40 (CD134) antibody, patients were treated. The dose of intravenous ivuxolimab that patients received every 2 weeks ranged from 0.01 to 10 mg/kg. General study points: Average numbers of expanded clones were greater in CD8+ T cells than in CD4+.

This CDR3 comprises 16 residues. Germline V gene sequence: CDR1 SGDLS, CDR2 YYNGEE. Deletions cut 0 bases from V and 1 base from J, with 11 bases between. Sequencing used CD4+ or CD8+ T cells sorted from blood, obtained in a trial of the OX40 agonist ivuxolimab. The chain uses TRBV9 and TRBJ1-5; D gene ambiguous. The origin of this receptor is an adult with an advanced solid tumor such as melanoma, head and neck, liver or kidney cancer. The CDR3 spells CASSVAGRSSNQPQHF. In DNA form, the CDR3 reads TGTGCCAGCAGCGTAGCTGGCAGGTCAAGCAATCAGCCCCAGCATTTT.